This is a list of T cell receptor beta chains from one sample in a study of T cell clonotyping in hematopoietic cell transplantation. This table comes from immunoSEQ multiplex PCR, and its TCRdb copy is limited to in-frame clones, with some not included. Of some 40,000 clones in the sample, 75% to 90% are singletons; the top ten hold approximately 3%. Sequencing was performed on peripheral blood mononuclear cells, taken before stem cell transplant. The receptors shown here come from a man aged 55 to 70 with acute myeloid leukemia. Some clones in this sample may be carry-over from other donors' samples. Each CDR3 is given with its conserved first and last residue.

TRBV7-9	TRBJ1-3	CASSLALSSGNTIYF
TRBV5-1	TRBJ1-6	CASSQGAGSPLHF
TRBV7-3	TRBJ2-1	CASSSQRGAGNEQFF
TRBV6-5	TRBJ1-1	CASSYNTVNTEAFF
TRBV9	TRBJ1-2	CASSVWDSASYGYTF
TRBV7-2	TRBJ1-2	CASSPGQGPNYGYTF
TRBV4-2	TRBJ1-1	CASSQGLQGNTEAFF
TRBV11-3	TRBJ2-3	CASSLDVGRGKRDTQYF
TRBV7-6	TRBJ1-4	CASSSRDVGDEKLFF
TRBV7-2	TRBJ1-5	CASSPSGTVSNQPQHF
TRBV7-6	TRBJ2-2	CASSLGTGNRGELFF
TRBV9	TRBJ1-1	CASAAGTANTEAFF
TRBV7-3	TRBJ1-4	CASSRTGETNEKLFF
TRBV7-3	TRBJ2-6	CASRGRTSGANVLTF
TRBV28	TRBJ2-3	CASRDYSTDTQYF
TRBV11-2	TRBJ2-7	CASSQMLASSSYEQYF
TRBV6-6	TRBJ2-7	CASSSTGDFSYEQYF
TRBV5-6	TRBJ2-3	CASSAGSFTDTQYF
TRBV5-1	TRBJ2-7	CASSTGEGYEQYF
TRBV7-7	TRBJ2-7	CASSPSGASYEQYF
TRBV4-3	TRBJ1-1	CASSQASWGAMNTEAFF
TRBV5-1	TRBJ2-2	CASSLAGFGGELFF
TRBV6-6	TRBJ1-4	CASSAGPRGEKLFF
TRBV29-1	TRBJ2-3	CSVEGQGRGTDTQYF
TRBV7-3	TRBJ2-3	CASSLTDHDLDTQYF
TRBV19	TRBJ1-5	CASTTGQSYQPQHF
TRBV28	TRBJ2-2	CASSSPRGQGATGELFF
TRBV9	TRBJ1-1	CASSGQSAEAFF
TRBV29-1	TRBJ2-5	CSVAGGGGVVETQYF
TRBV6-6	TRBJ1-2	CASSSPGTGTNGYTF
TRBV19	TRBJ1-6	CASSILAGDGSPLHF
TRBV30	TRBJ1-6	CAWSGRGAGRSSYNSPLHF
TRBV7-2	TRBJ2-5	CASSFQGRAETQYF
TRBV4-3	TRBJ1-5	CASSQTGFSNQPQHF
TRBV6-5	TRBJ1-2	CASGTGYSYTF
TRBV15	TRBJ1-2	CATSRDPAGVYGYTF
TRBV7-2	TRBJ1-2	CASSLEQGYGYTF
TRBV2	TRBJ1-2	CASSGPGQRYGYTF
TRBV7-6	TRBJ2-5	CASSLRLAGSQETQYF
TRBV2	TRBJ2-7	CATRPVAGGDEQYF
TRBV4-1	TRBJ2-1	CASSSQPPGLGQNEQFF
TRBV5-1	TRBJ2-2	CASSFRQGGAGELFF
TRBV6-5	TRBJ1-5	CASRGGGGNQPQHF
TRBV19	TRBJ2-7	CASSPSHRGEKYF
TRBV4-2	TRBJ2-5	CASSQVTGGGETQYF
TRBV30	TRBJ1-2	CAWSGAPSGYTF
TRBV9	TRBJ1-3	CASSVELDSGNTIYF
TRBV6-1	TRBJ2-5	CAILAGQETQYF
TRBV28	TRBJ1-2	CASSPRGGTGVNYGYTF
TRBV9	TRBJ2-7	CASSLGLAPGEQYF
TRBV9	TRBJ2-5	CASSGTGRQETQYF
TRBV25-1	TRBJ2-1	CASSEFIAGGYNEQFF
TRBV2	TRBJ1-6	CASSETDSYNSPLHF
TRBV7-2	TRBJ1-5	CASSATGQGGHQPQHF
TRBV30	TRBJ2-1	CAWSWTPLSRNEQFF
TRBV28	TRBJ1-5	CASSLGGSSNQPQHF
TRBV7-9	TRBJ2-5	CASSPSGTQYF
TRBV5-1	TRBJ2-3	CASSSGSSTDTQYF
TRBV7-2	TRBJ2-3	CASSFSYTDTQYF